This T cell receptor (beta chain) derives from a study of blood T cell repertoires in COVID-19. Study-wide background: T cells, B-cell-depleted T cells, or PBMCs supplied cDNA or gDNA.

Germline loops: CDR1 SGDLS, CDR2 YYNGEE. After removal of 0 bases from V and 7 bases from J, the junction contained 4 bases not matched to a gene. The CDR3 totals 14 residues. Across about two dozen US areas, participants ranged in age from roughly 18 to 95 years. Cohort 3 recovered donors had two negative PCRs, clearance, or symptom resolution. Authors' methods: Amplification with reference gene primers provided the estimates of nucleated cell counts. Repertoires were generated with immunoSEQ multiplex PCR, while TCRdb's copy carries only in-frame clones and drops some. V, J and clone size are those of that table, while D and trimming were read from the DNA. The profile shows 310,000 or so clones, roughly 87% of them singletons.

The material sequenced was PBMCs or T cells enriched from blood (not recorded which). The chain links TRBV9 to TRBJ2-1, with TRBD2 matching over 7 bases. The receptor comes from a woman under 30 who had recovered from COVID-19. The CDR3 sequence: CASSVAAGFNEQFF. CDR3 nucleotide sequence: TGTGCCAGCAGCGTAGCAGCGGGGTTTAATGAGCAGTTCTTC.